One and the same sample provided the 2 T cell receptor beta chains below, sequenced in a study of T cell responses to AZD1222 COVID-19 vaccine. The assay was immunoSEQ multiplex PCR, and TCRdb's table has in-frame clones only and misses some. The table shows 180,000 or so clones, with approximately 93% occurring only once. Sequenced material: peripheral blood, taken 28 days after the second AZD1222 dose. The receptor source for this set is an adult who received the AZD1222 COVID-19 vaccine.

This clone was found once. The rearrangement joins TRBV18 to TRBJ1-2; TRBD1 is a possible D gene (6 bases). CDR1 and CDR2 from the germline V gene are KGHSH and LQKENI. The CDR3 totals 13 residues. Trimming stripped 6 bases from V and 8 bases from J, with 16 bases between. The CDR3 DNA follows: TGTGCCAGCTCCCCGGCAGGGGAAAGAGGCTACACCTTC. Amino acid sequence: CASSPAGERGYTF.

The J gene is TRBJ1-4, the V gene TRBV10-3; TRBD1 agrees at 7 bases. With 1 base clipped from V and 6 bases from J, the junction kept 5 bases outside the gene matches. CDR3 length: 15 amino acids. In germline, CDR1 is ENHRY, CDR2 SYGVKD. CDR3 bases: TGTGCCATCAGTGAGTTAGGGACAGAGGATGAAAAACTGTTTTTT. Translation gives CAISELGTEDEKLFF.